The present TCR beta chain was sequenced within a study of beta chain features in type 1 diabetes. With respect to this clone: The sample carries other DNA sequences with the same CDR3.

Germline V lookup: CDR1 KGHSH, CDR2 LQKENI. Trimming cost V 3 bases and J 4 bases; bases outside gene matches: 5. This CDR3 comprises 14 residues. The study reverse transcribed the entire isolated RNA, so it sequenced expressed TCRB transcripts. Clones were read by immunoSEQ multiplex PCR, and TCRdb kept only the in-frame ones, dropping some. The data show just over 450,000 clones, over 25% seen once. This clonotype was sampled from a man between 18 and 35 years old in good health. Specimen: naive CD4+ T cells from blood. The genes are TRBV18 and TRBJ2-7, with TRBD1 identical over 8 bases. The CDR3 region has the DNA TGTGCCAGCTCACCGTCAGGACAGGGTTACGAGCAGTACTTC. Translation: CASSPSGQGYEQYF.